A single sample is the source of the 11 T cell receptor beta chains below, sequenced in a study of blood T cell repertoires in COVID-19. The assay was immunoSEQ multiplex PCR, and TCRdb's table has in-frame clones only and misses some. The sample holds around 190,000 clones, roughly 84% seen once. Sequencing was performed on PBMCs or T cells enriched from blood (not recorded which). Source of these receptors: a woman in her twenties or thirties who had been exposed to COVID-19.

The V call is TRBV18, the J call TRBJ1-1; 9 nucleotides agree with TRBD1. CDR3 size: 16 residues. The germline V gene has CDR1 KGHSH and CDR2 LQKENI. V gave up 3 bases and J gave up 4 bases; unmatched junction bases: 9. CDR3 protein: CASSPLPDRGGTEAFF. The CDR3, as DNA: TGTGCCAGCTCACCCCTTCCTGACAGGGGGGGCACTGAAGCTTTCTTT. The full variable domain, completed using reference TRBV18 and TRBJ1-1, is NAGVMQNPRHLVRRRGQEARLRCSPMKGHSHVYWYRQLPEEGLKFMVYLQKENIIDESGMPKERFSAEFPKEGPSILRIQQVVRGDSAAYFCASSPLPDRGGTEAFFGQGTRLTVV.

The V call is TRBV3-1 (or the pseudogene TRBV3-2), the J call TRBJ2-1, with 8 bases lining up with TRBD2. Trimming at V came to 0 bases and at J to 9 bases, leaving 16 bases not matched to a gene. Germline V gene sequence: CDR1 LGHDT, CDR2 YNNKEL (reference sequence). The CDR3 runs 18 residues. CDR3 sequence: CASSQDGPPGLAYREQFF. The DNA for the CDR3 is TGTGCCAGCAGCCAAGACGGGCCCCCCGGACTAGCCTACCGTGAGCAGTTCTTC.

The CDR3 DNA reads as TGTGCCAGCATAGGGGGGGACGGGGAGACCCAGTACTTC. Its translation is CASIGGDGETQYF. J is TRBJ2-5 and V is TRBV27; perhaps TRBD2 as D (7 bases). This CDR3 region has 13 residues. From germline, CDR1 is MNHEY and CDR2 SMNVEV (reference sequence). With 7 bases removed from V and 5 bases from J, the gap between germline ends came to 14 bases.

V gene TRBV27 combines with J gene TRBJ1-1, with TRBD1 as a possible D gene (5 bases). The CDR3 length is 17 residues. Germline CDR1 is MNHEY and CDR2 is SMNVEV (reference sequence). V lost 3 bases and J lost 4, with 21 bases in between. CDR3 DNA: TGTGCCAGCAGTTTTAACTGGGGCCCGCGATGGAGCACTGAAGCTTTCTTT. Its protein is CASSFNWGPRWSTEAFF.

V and J are TRBV4-1 and TRBJ1-2; 8 nucleotides match TRBD1. The CDR3 runs to 15 residues. The V and J ends lost 2 bases and 3 bases, in that order; junction bases with no gene match: 5. The germline CDR1 and CDR2 sequences are MGHRA and YSYEKL. The CDR3 DNA reads TGCGCCAGCAGCCAAACGTCGGGACAGGACTATGGCTACACCTTC. This sequence encodes CASSQTSGQDYGYTF.

The CDR3 sequence: CASSIQGISGNTIYF. The CDR3 DNA follows: TGTGCCAGTAGCATACAGGGGATCTCTGGAAACACCATATATTTT. The chain has TRBV19 and TRBJ1-3, with 7 nucleotides matching TRBD1. Germline CDR1 LNHDA, CDR2 SQIVND (reference sequence). J was trimmed by 0 bases and V by 6 bases; bases with no gene match: 5. The CDR3 is 15 residues long.

The V and J genes are TRBV25-1 and TRBJ2-7, with D unclear. The CDR3 is 12 residues long. Trimming shortened V by 5 bases and J by 5 bases, and 10 bases separated the two germline ends. Germline-derived CDR1 and CDR2 are MGHDK and SYGVNS. CDR3 nucleotide sequence: TGTGCCAGCAGTTATTCCCCGGACGAGCAGTACTTC. It codes for CASSYSPDEQYF.

This clone has a single count. This chain joins TRBV30 and TRBJ2-2; D remains unclear. Germline V lookup: CDR1 GTSNPN, CDR2 SVGIG (reference sequence). V dropped 4 bases and J dropped 6 bases, with 15 bases sitting between them. There are 14 residues in the CDR3. The CDR3 nucleotides read TGTGCCTGGATTCACAGTTTACCCGCCGGGGAGCTGTTTTTT. Its translation is CAWIHSLPAGELFF.

The chain links TRBV19 to TRBJ1-2; 7 positions match TRBD1. The V gene's germline CDR1 is LNHDA and CDR2 SQIVND (reference sequence). J lost 4 bases, V lost 5 bases, and 1 base had no gene match. The CDR3 covers 12 residues. CDR3 protein: CASSGQAYGYTF. As DNA, the CDR3 is TGTGCCAGTAGTGGACAGGCCTATGGCTACACCTTC.

This chain uses TRBV7-2 with TRBJ1-4, with TRBD1 as a possible D gene (5 bases). There are 14 residues in the CDR3. V was clipped by 1 base and J by 9 bases, with 12 bases between them. CDR1 SGHTA and CDR2 FQGNSA come from the germline V gene. The DNA of the CDR3 is TGTGCCAGCAGCTTAGACGGATCAGGGCAAAAACTGTTTTTT. This translates into CASSLDGSGQKLFF.

The sample holds one count of this clone. CDR3 loop: CASSVEPNNSPLHF. In nucleotides, the CDR3 is TGTGCCAGCAGCGTAGAACCTAATAATTCACCCCTCCACTTT. V usage is TRBV9 and J usage is TRBJ1-6; no clear D. Germline CDR1 is SGDLS and CDR2 is YYNGEE. V was clipped by 0 bases and J by 5 bases, with 6 bases between them. The CDR3 runs 14 residues.